This TCR beta chain was documented in a study of blood T cell repertoires in COVID-19 (dated by TCRdb to about 2020). Looking at the study overall: Samples covering the acute and convalescent phases of COVID-19 were provided by collaborators in the United States, Italy and Spain. Sample metadata almost always included a de-identified subject ID, COVID-19 status, age in years and sex. Where available, HLA class I and class II types were obtained from metadata supplied by the sample provider rather than from assay-based typing. The samples were drawn from two sources: the first 160 participants of the ongoing ImmuneRACE study, and fewer than 1,500 subjects contributed by 6 global collaborators. The material from the prospective study consisted of cDNA or gDNA derived from T cells, B-cell-depleted T cells, or PBMCs. The dataset comprised deeply sampled blood TCRbeta repertoires from subjects exposed to, actively infected with, or recovered from COVID-19. The repertoires were made available in a free public database intended to serve as a resource for research on the immune response to SARS-CoV-2.

Whole blood was collected in K2EDTA tubes by collaborating institutions according to the institutions' own protocols. For TCRbeta analysis, collaborator samples were shipped as frozen whole blood, as isolated PBMCs, or as DNA extracted from either sample type. TCRbeta CDR3 regions were amplified from genomic DNA by means of the immunoSEQ Assay, a bias-controlled multiplex PCR. The original pipeline was this. Within the assay, amplification of reference gene primers was used to estimate how many nucleated cells each sample contained. To quantify the absolute abundance of each unique TCRbeta CDR3 rearrangement, sequence reads were collapsed and filtered. Productive Simpson clonality was computed per sample as the square root of Simpson's diversity index over productive rearrangements. TCRdb carries this immuneACCESS record with in-frame sequences only. Its versions omit some clonotypes, under half of them owing to an unresolved V gene in the studies checked, with the rest unexplained. V, J and clone size are taken as reported in that table, and D and trimming were inferred from the DNA itself. For this sample the table gives tens of thousands of clones, of which about 81% were detected only once. The top ten constitute roughly an eighth of the sample.

Trimming takes 2 bases from V and 4 bases from J, and the germline ends sit 8 bases apart. CDR3 length: 13 amino acids, cysteine to phenylalanine. The DNA shown is the 39-base CDR3, in frame from base 1. Via the germline V gene (reference sequence), CDR1 is LNHNV and CDR2 YYDKDF. Note on this clone: Which antigen it targets is not known. Base quality data are lacking; no much larger clone is found one base away.

Results the study describes overall, beyond this receptor: Clinical and demographic metadata were provided uncurated, with the amount varying by source and participant.

The receptor was derived from a woman aged 80 or over with acute or convalescent COVID-19. The V and J genes are TRBV15 and TRBJ1-1; the D gene is perhaps TRBD1, on 6 matching bases. Specimen: peripheral blood. The CDR3 is CATSRPDSTEAFF. The DNA reads as follows: TGTGCCACCAGCAGACCGGACAGCACTGAAGCTTTCTTT.